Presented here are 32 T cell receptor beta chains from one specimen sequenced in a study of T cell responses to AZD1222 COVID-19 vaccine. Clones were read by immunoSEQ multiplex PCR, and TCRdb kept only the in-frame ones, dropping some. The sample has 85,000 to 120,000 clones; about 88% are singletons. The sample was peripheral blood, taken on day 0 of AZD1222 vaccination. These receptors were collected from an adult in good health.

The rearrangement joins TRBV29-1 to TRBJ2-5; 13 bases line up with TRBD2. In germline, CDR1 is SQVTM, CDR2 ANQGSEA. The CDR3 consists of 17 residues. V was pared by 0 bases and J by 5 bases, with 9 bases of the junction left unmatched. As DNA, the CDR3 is TGCAGCGTTGAAGATATCCGGACTAGCGGGGGTGGTGAGACCCAGTACTTC. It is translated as CSVEDIRTSGGGETQYF.

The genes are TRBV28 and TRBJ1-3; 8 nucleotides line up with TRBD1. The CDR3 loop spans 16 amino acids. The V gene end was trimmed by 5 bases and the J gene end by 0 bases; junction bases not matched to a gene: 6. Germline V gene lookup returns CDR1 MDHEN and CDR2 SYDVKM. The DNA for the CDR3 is TGTGCCAGCAGTGACAGGGGATTCCGCTCTGGAAACACCATATATTTT. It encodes CASSDRGFRSGNTIYF.

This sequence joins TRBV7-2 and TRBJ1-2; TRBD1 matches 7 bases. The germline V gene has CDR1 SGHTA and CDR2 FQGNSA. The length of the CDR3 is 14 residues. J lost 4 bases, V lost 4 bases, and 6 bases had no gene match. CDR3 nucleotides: TGTGCCAGCAGCTCCCCGACAGGGTCCTATGGCTACACCTTC. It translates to CASSSPTGSYGYTF.

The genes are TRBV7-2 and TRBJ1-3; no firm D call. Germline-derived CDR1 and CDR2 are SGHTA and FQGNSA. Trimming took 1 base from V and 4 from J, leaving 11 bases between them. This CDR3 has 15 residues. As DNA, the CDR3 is TGTGCCAGCAGCTTAGTTTCGGGGATGGGAAACACCATATATTTT. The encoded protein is CASSLVSGMGNTIYF. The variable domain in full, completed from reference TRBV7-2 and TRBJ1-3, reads GAGVSQSPSNKVTEKGKDVELRCDPISGHTALYWYRQSLGQGLEFLIYFQGNSAPDKSGLPSDRFSAERTGGSVSTLTIQRTQQEDSAVYLCASSLVSGMGNTIYFGEGSWLTVV.

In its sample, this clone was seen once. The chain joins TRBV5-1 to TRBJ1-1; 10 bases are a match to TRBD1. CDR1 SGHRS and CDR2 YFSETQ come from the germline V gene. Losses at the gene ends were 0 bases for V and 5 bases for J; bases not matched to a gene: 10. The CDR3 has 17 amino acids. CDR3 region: CASSLGDRGQLFTEAFF. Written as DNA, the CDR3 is TGCGCCAGCAGCTTGGGTGACAGGGGGCAATTATTTACTGAAGCTTTCTTT.

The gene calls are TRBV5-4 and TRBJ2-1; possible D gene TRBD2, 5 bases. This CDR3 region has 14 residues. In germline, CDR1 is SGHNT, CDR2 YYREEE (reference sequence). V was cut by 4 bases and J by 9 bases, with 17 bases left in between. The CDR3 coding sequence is TGTGCCAGCAGCCTCGGAGGCAGAGAGGGTGAGCAGTTCTTC. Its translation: CASSLGGREGEQFF.

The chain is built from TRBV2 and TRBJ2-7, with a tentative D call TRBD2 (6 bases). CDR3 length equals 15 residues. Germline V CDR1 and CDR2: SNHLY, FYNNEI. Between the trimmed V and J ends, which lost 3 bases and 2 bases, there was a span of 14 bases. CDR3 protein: CASSEWRDSTYEQYF. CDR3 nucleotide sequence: TGTGCCAGCAGTGAGTGGCGGGACTCCACCTACGAGCAGTACTTC.

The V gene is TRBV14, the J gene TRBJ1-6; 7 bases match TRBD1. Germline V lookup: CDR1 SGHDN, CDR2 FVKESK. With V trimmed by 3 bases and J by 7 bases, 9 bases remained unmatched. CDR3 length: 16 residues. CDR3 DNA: TGTGCCAGCAGCCACCGGGACAGTCGAGGGAATTCACCCCTCCACTTT. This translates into CASSHRDSRGNSPLHF.

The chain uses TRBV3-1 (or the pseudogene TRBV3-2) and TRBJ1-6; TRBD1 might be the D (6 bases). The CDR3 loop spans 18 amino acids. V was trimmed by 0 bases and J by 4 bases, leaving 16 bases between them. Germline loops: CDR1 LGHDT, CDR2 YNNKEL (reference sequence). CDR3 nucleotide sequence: TGTGCCAGCAGCCAAGATCCCGTTGGGGGGGCATATAATTCACCCCTCCACTTT. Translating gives CASSQDPVGGAYNSPLHF.

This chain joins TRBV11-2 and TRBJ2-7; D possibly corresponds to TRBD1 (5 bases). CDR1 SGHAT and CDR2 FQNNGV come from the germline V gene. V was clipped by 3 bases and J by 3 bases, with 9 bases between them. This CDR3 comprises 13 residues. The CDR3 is CASSFTGDYEQYF. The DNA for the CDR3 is TGTGCCAGCAGCTTTACAGGAGACTACGAGCAGTACTTC.

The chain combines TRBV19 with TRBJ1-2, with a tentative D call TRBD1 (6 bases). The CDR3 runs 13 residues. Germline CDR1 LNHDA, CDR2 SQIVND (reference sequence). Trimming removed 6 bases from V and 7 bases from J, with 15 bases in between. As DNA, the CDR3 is TGTGCCAGTAGCACCACAGGGTCCGCTGGCTACACCTTC. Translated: CASSTTGSAGYTF. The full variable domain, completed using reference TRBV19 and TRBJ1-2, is DGGITQSPKYLFRKEGQNVTLSCEQNLNHDAMYWYRQDPGQGLRLIYYSQIVNDFQKGDIAEGYSVSREKKESFPLTVTSAQKNPTAFYLCASSTTGSAGYTFGSGTRLTVV.

In DNA, the CDR3 is TGTGCCAGCTCACCACCGTGGGACAGCATGGGGGAGACCCAGTACTTC. It yields the protein CASSPPWDSMGETQYF. The chain joins TRBV18 to TRBJ2-5; 7 positions agree with TRBD1. Per germline, CDR1 KGHSH and CDR2 LQKENI. The CDR3 runs 16 residues. The ends lost 0 bases at V and 5 bases at J; junction bases unmatched: 9.

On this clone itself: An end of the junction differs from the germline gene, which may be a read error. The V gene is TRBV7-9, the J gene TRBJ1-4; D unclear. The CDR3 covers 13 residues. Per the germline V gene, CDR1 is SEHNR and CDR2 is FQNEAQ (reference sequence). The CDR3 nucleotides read TGTGCCAGCAGCTTCTACTCTAACGAAAAACTGTTTTTT. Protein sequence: CASSFYSNEKLFF.

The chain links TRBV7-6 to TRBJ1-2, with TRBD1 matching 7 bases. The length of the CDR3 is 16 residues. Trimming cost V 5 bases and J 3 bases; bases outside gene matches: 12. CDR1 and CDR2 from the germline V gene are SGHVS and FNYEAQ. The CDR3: CASSPGGGDSYYGYTF. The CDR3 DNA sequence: TGTGCCAGCAGCCCGGGGGGTGGGGACAGCTACTATGGCTACACCTTC.

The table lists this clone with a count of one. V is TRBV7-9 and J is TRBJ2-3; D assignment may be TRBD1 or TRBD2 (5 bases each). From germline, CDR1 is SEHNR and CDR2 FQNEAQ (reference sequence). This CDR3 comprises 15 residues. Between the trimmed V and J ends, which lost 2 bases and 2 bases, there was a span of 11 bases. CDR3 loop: CASSLLGTITDTQYF. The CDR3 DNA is TGTGCCAGCAGCTTATTGGGGACCATCACAGATACGCAGTATTTT.

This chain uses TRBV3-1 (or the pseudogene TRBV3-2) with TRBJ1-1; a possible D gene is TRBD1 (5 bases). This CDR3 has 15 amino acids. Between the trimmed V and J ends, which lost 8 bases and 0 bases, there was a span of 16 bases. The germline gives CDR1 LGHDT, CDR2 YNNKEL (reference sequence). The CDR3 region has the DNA TGTGCCAGCCGACCTTGGGGCGACATGAACACTGAAGCTTTCTTT. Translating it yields CASRPWGDMNTEAFF.

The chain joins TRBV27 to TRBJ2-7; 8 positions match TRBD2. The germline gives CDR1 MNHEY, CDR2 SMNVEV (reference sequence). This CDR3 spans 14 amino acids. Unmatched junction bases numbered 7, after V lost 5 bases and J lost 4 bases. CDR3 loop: CASSLGVAGYEQYF. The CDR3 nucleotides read TGTGCCAGCAGTCTCGGGGTAGCGGGGTACGAGCAGTACTTC.

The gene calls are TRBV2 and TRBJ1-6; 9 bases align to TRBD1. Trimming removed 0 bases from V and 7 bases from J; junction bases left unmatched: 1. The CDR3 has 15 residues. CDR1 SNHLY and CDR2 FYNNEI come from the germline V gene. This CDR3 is CASSEAGTGNSPLHF. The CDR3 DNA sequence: TGTGCCAGCAGTGAAGCCGGGACAGGGAATTCACCCCTCCACTTT.

The CDR3 sequence is CASRSLRGIDQPQHF. In DNA form, the CDR3 reads TGTGCCAGCAGGTCATTAAGGGGGATTGATCAGCCCCAGCATTTT. The rearrangement uses TRBV2 and TRBJ1-5, with D possibly TRBD1 on 6 matching bases. V was shortened by 6 bases and J by 5 bases, with 17 bases between the two germline ends. Germline-derived CDR1 and CDR2 are SNHLY and FYNNEI. CDR3 size: 15 residues.

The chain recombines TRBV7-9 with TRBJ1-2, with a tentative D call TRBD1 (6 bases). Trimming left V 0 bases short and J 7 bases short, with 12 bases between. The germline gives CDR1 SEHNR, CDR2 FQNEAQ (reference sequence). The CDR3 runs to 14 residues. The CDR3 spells CASSLAGWGRGYTF. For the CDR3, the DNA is TGTGCCAGCAGCTTAGCGGGCTGGGGGCGTGGCTACACCTTC.

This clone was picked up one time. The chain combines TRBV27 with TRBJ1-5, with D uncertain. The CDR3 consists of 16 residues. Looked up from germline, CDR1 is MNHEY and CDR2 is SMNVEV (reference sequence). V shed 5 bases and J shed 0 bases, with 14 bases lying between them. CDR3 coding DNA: TGTGCCAGCAGTCCTCGGACCGACTATAGCAATCAGCCCCAGCATTTT. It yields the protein CASSPRTDYSNQPQHF.

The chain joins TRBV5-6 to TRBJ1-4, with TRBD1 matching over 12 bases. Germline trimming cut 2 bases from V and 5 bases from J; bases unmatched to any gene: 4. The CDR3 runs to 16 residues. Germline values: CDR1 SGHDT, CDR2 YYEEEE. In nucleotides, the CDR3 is TGTGCCAGCAGCTTTCCCGGGACAGGGGGCAATGAAAAACTGTTTTTT. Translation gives CASSFPGTGGNEKLFF. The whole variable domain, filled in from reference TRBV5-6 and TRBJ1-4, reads DAGVTQSPTHLIKTRGQQVTLRCSPKSGHDTVSWYQQALGQGPQFIFQYYEEEERQRGNFPDRFSGHQFPNYSSELNVNALLLGDSALYLCASSFPGTGGNEKLFFGSGTQLSVL.

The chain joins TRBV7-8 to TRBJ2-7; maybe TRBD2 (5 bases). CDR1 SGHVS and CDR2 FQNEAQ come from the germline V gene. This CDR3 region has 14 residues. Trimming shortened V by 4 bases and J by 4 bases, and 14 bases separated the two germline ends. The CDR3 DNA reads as TGTGCCAGCAGCTCCCGCGGGCAAGTTTACGAGCAGTACTTC. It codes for CASSSRGQVYEQYF.

CDR3 sequence reads: CASSEDRVISPLHF. The CDR3 DNA is TGTGCCAGCAGTGAAGACAGGGTAATTTCACCCCTCCACTTT. This chain uses TRBV2 with TRBJ1-6; TRBD1 might be the D (6 bases). Germline CDR1 SNHLY, CDR2 FYNNEI. This CDR3 is 14 amino acids long. Deletions cut 1 base from V and 9 bases from J, with 10 bases between. The entire variable domain, with the rest obtained from reference TRBV2 and TRBJ1-6, is as follows: EPEVTQTPSHQVTQMGQEVILRCVPISNHLYFYWYRQILGQKVEFLVSFYNNEISEKSEIFDDQFSVERPDGSNFTLKIRSTKLEDSAMYFCASSEDRVISPLHFGNGTRLTVT.

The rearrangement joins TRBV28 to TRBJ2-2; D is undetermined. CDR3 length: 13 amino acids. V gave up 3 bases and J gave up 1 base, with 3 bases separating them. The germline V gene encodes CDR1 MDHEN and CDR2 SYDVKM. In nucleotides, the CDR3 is TGTGCCAGCAGTTTTCGGAACACCGGGGAGCTGTTTTTT. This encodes CASSFRNTGELFF.

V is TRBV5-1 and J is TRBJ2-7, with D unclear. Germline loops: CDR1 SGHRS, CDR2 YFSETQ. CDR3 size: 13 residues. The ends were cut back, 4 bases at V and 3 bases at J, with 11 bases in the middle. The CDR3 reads CASSHPSSYEQYF. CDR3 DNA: TGCGCCAGCAGCCATCCGAGCAGCTACGAGCAGTACTTC.

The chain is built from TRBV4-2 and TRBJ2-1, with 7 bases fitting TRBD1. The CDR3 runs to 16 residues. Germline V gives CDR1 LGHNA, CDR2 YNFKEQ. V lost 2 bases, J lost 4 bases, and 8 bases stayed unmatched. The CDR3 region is CASSQLRQGRYNEQFF. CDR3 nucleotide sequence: TGTGCCAGCAGCCAACTAAGACAGGGAAGATACAATGAGCAGTTCTTC.

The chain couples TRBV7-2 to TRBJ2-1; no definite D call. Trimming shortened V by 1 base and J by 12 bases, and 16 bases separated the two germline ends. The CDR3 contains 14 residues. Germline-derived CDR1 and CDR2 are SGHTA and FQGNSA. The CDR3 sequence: CASSLESAPRGQFF. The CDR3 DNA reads TGTGCCAGCAGCTTAGAGTCTGCCCCGCGAGGGCAGTTCTTC.

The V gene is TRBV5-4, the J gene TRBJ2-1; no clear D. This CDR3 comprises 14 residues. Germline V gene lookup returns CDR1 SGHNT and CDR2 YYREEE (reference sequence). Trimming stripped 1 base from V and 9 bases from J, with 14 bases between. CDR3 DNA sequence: TGTGCCAGCAGCTTGTCCCAGCTCAGAGCTGAGCAGTTCTTC. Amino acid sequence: CASSLSQLRAEQFF.

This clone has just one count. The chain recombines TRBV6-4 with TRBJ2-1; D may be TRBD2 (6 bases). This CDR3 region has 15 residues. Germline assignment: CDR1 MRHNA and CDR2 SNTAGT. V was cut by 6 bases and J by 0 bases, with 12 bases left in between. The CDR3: CASSPDGGSYNEQFF. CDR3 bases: TGTGCCAGCAGCCCGGACGGGGGCTCCTACAATGAGCAGTTCTTC.

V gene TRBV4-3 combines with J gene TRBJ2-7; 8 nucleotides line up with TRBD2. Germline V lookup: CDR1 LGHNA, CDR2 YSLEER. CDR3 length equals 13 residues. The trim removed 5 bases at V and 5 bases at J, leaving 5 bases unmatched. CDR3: CASSVREGDEQYF. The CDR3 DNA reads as TGCGCCAGCAGCGTCCGGGAGGGTGACGAGCAGTACTTC.

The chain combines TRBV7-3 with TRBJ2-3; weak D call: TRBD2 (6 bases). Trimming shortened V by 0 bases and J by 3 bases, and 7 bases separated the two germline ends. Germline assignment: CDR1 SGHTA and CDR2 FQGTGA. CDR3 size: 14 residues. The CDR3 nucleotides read TGTGCCAGCAGCTTAACGAGCGGGACAGATACGCAGTATTTT. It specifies CASSLTSGTDTQYF.